Shown below are 11 T cell receptor beta chains from a single sample sequenced in a study of blood T cell repertoires in COVID-19. The protocol was immunoSEQ multiplex PCR, while the TCRdb copy is restricted to in-frame clones and leaves out a portion. The data show over 250,000 clones, approximately 90% seen once. The source material was peripheral blood. The receptors were sampled from a woman between 25 and 40 years old with COVID-19, enrolled during active disease.

The chain carries TRBV6-5 and TRBJ2-3; TRBD1 matches at 8 bases. J lost 2 bases, V lost 8 bases, and 9 bases had no gene match. Germline V gene sequence: CDR1 MNHEY, CDR2 SVGAGI. The CDR3 covers 15 residues. The CDR3 DNA sequence: TGTGCCAGCGTCTGGGACAGGAGACACACAGATACGCAGTATTTT. Protein: CASVWDRRHTDTQYF.

This sequence joins TRBV7-9 and TRBJ2-7, with D possibly TRBD1 on 6 matching bases. CDR1 is SEHNR, CDR2 FQNEAQ, per germline (reference sequence). This CDR3 has 14 residues. V was pared by 5 bases and J by 2 bases, with 13 bases between. Written as DNA, the CDR3 is TGTGCCAGCAGCATTTCAGGGGCCACCTACGAGCAGTACTTC. Its translation: CASSISGATYEQYF.

J is TRBJ1-4 and V is TRBV7-9, with D maybe TRBD1 (6 bases). V was pared by 5 bases and J by 0 bases, with 13 bases between. The CDR3 consists of 16 residues. Looked up from germline, CDR1 is SEHNR and CDR2 is FQNEAQ (reference sequence). This CDR3 reads CASSPDRPSTNEKLFF. In DNA form, the CDR3 reads TGTGCCAGCAGCCCCGACAGGCCCTCAACTAATGAAAAACTGTTTTTT.

The CDR3 region has the DNA TGTGCCAGCAGTTTATTAGCAGGGGATCAGCCCCAGCATTTT. Its translation: CASSLLAGDQPQHF. The chain is built from TRBV27 and TRBJ1-5, with D perhaps TRBD1 (6 bases). Germline assignment: CDR1 MNHEY and CDR2 SMNVEV (reference sequence). V lost 1 base, J lost 5 bases, and 9 bases lay in between. The CDR3 consists of 14 residues.

This chain connects TRBV30 to TRBJ1-1, with 10 bases aligning to TRBD1. V shed 4 bases and J 6 bases; nucleotides not matched to a gene: 11. This CDR3 spans 15 amino acids. Looked up from germline, CDR1 is GTSNPN and CDR2 is SVGIG (reference sequence). The CDR3 DNA reads as TGTGCCTGGAAACGGGACAGGGGAGGAGTGTCTGAAGCTTTCTTT. Its protein product is CAWKRDRGGVSEAFF.

This chain uses TRBV9 with TRBJ1-3; 10 positions agree with TRBD1. The V gene end was trimmed by 10 bases and the J gene end by 0 bases; junction bases not matched to a gene: 10. Germline loops: CDR1 SGDLS, CDR2 YYNGEE. The CDR3 totals 16 residues. The CDR3 loop is CASGTGAIFSGNTIYF. The CDR3, as DNA: TGTGCCTCCGGGACAGGGGCCATCTTCTCTGGAAACACCATATATTTT.

The V gene is TRBV10-1, the J gene TRBJ2-6; tentative D call: TRBD1 (6 bases). Germline CDR1 reads WNHNN; CDR2 reads SYGVQD (reference sequence). V dropped 3 bases and J dropped 4 bases, with 13 bases sitting between them. The CDR3 has 16 amino acids. CDR3 region: CASSEGAGDGANVLTF. The CDR3 nucleotides are TGCGCCAGCAGTGAAGGGGCAGGGGACGGGGCCAACGTCCTGACTTTC.

The genes are TRBV10-3 and TRBJ2-2; 8 bases align to TRBD2. J was trimmed by 2 bases and V by 8 bases; bases with no gene match: 7. Germline CDR1 is ENHRY and CDR2 is SYGVKD. The CDR3 covers 15 residues. The CDR3 DNA is TGTGCCATCGGGTCGGGAGGGCGAAACACCGGGGAGCTGTTTTTT. It translates to CAIGSGGRNTGELFF.

This clone was counted between two and nine times. V gene TRBV19 combines with J gene TRBJ2-7, with D unresolved. Trimming stripped 3 bases from V and 0 bases from J, with 6 bases between. The CDR3 has 13 residues. CDR1 and CDR2 (germline): LNHDA, SQIVND (reference sequence). The CDR3 DNA reads as TGTGCCAGTAGTATGCGGCCCTCCTACGAGCAGTACTTC. The encoded protein is CASSMRPSYEQYF.

This clone was seen only once. This chain uses TRBV6-5 with TRBJ1-2; D is possibly TRBD1 (5 bases). V lost 6 bases and J 2 bases, leaving 10 bases between the germline ends. This CDR3 region has 13 residues. Per germline, CDR1 MNHEY and CDR2 SVGAGI. This CDR3 reads CASSAQGNYGYTF. CDR3 DNA sequence: TGTGCCAGCAGCGCTCAGGGAAACTATGGCTACACCTTC.

The chain joins TRBV3-1 (or the pseudogene TRBV3-2) to TRBJ1-5; possibly TRBD1 for D (6 bases). Germline assignment: CDR1 LGHDT and CDR2 YNNKEL (reference sequence). The CDR3 contains 17 residues. V was pared by 5 bases and J by 2 bases, with 19 bases between. CDR3 loop: CASSLRGGALGNQPQHF. The CDR3, as DNA: TGTGCCAGCAGCTTGCGTGGGGGGGCCCTTGGCAATCAGCCCCAGCATTTT.